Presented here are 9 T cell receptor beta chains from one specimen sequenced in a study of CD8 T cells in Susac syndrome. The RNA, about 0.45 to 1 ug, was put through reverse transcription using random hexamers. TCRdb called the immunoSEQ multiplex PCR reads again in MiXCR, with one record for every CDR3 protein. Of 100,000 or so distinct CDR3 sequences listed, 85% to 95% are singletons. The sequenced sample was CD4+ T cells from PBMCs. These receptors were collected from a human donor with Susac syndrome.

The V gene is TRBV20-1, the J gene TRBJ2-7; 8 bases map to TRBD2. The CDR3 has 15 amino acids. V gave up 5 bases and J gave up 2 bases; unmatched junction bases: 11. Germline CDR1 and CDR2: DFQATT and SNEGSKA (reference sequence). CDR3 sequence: CSALRASGPTYEQYF. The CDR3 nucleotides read TGCAGTGCTTTGAGGGCTAGCGGGCCAACCTACGAGCAGTACTTC.

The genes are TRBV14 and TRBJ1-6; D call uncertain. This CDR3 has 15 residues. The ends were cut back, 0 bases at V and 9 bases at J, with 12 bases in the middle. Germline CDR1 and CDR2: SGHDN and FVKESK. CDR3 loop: CASSQDPLGLSPLHF. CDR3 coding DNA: TGTGCCAGCAGCCAAGACCCCTTGGGCCTTTCACCCCTCCACTTT.

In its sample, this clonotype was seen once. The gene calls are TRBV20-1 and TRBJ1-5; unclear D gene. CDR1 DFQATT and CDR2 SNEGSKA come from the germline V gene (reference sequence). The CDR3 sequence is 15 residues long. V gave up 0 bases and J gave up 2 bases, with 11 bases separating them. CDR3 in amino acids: CSARDMGRGNQPQHF. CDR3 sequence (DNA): TGCAGTGCTAGAGATATGGGAAGGGGCAATCAGCCCCAGCATTTT.

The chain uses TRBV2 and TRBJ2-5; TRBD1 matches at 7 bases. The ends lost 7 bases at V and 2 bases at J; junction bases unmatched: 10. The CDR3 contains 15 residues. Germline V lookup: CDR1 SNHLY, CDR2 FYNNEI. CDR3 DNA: TGTGCCAGCAAGGACAGGCCTAATTTACAAGAGACCCAGTACTTC. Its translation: CASKDRPNLQETQYF. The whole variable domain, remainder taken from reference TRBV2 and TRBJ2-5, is EPEVTQTPSHQVTQMGQEVILRCVPISNHLYFYWYRQILGQKVEFLVSFYNNEISEKSEIFDDQFSVERPDGSNFTLKIRSTKLEDSAMYFCASKDRPNLQETQYFGPGTRLLVL.

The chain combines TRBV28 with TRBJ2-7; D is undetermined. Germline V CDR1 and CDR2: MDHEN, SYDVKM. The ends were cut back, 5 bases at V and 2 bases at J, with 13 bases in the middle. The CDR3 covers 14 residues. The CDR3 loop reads CASSATQAPYEQYF. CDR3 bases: TGTGCCAGCAGTGCGACTCAGGCTCCCTACGAGCAGTACTTC.

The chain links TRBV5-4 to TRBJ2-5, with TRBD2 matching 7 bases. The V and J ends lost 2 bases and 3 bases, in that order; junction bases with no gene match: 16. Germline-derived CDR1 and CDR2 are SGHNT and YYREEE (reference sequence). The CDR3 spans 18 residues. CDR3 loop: CASSFSGLGGSWKETQYF. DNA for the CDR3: TGTGCCAGCAGCTTCTCCGGGCTTGGCGGGAGCTGGAAAGAGACCCAGTACTTC.

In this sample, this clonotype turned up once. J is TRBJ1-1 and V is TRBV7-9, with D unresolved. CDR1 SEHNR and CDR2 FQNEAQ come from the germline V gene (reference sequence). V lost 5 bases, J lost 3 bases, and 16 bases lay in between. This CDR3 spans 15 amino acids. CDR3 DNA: TGTGCCAGCAGCCTAAAGGAGGGAAGGTACACTGAAGCTTTCTTT. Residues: CASSLKEGRYTEAFF. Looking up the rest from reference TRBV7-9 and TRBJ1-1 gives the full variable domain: DTGVSQNPRHKITKRGQNVTFRCDPISEHNRLYWYRQTLGQGPEFLTYFQNEAQLEKSRLLSDRFSAERPKGSFSTLEIQRTEQGDSAMYLCASSLKEGRYTEAFFGQGTRLTVV.

The CDR3 DNA sequence: TGTGCCAGCAGCTTAGTTGGCTATCAAGAGACCCAGTACTTC. Translated, it gives CASSLVGYQETQYF. The rearrangement joins TRBV11-2 to TRBJ2-5; D uncertain. The ends were cut back, 1 base at V and 2 bases at J, with 8 bases in the middle. Germline loops: CDR1 SGHAT, CDR2 FQNNGV. There are 14 residues in the CDR3.

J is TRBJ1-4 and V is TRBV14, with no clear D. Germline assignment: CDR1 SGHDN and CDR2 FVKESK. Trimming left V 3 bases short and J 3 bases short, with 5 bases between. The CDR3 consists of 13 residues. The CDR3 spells CASSQSANEKLFF. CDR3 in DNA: TGTGCCAGCAGCCAGTCGGCTAATGAAAAACTGTTTTTT.